This T cell receptor beta chain was sequenced for a study of blood T cell repertoires in COVID-19. On the study more broadly: Donors in the United States, Italy and Spain gave samples during acute or convalescent COVID-19. In each case, the material was cDNA or gDNA derived from T cells, B-cell-depleted T cells, or PBMCs.

In Seattle, patients joined the study during active infection and were tracked longitudinally. The CDR3 runs to 13 residues. The V gene's germline CDR1 is SGHDT and CDR2 YYEEEE. The V and J ends lost 2 bases and 2 bases respectively, with 7 bases between them. Per the original methods: Estimates of nucleated cell counts were drawn from the amplification of reference gene primers. Measured with immunoSEQ multiplex PCR; TCRdb has only the in-frame clones, and not every one. Clonal size and the V and J genes are those of that table, whereas D and trimming came from the DNA. The sample contains a few hundred thousand clones, more than 80% of which appear only once.

This clonotype originated in a woman between 25 and 40 years old with COVID-19, enrolled during active disease. Sequenced sample: peripheral blood. The chain has TRBV5-6 and TRBJ2-5, with D unclear. CDR3 residues: CASSFPPQETQYF. In DNA form, the CDR3 reads TGTGCCAGCAGCTTTCCTCCTCAAGAGACCCAGTACTTC.